The T cell receptor (beta chain) under discussion was sequenced for a study of cytomegalovirus exposure and HLA in healthy donors. The study's findings and limits: For most TCR sequences rarity was the rule, although some public TCRs occurred in many donors. The TCR clusters that emerged in the first cohort tended, a later analysis found, to co-occur in the 110 or so validation repertoires. Listed as cytomegalovirus-associated were 170 or so TCR beta chains.

The method was immunoSEQ multiplex PCR; TCRdb's version includes in-frame clones alone and lacks a portion of them. The sample lists fewer than 95,000 clones, less than 90% occurring once. Separate from the 666-subject first cohort, the roughly 120-subject validation cohort was the one that the donors belonged to. On this clone itself: The antigen is unknown.

Sequenced material: PBMCs. This receptor was obtained from a woman aged 18-29 years in good health and CMV-seropositive.

The CDR3 nucleotides are TGTGCCAGCCACAGATCTTTAGGCACCGGGGAGCTGTTTTTT. Translating it yields CASHRSLGTGELFF. The rearrangement joins TRBV6-1 to TRBJ2-2, with no clear D. Germline assignment: CDR1 MNHNS and CDR2 SASEGT. V was trimmed by 8 bases and J by 4 bases, leaving 14 bases between them. This CDR3 is 14 amino acids long.